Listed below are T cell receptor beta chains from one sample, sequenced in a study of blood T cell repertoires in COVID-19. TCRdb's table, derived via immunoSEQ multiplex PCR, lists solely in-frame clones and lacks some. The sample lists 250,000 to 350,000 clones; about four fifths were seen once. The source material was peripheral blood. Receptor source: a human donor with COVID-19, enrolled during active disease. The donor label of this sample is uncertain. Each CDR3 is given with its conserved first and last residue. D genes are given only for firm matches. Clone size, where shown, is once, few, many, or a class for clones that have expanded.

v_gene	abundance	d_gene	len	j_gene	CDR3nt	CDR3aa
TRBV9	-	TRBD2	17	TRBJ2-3	TGTGCCAGCAGTCAAATGAGGACTAGCGGGTCCACAGATACGCAGTATTTT	CASSQMRTSGSTDTQYF
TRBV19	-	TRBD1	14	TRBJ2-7	TGTGCCAGTAGTATAACAGGGGAATCCTACGAGCAGTACTTC	CASSITGESYEQYF
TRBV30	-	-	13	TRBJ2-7	TGTGCCTGGACTGGGGACAACTCCTACGAGCAGTACTTC	CAWTGDNSYEQYF
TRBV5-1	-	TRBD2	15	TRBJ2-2	TGCGCCAGCAGCTCAAGCGCGGGACTAGTAGGGGAGCTGTTTTTT	CASSSSAGLVGELFF
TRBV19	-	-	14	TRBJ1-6	TGTGCCAGTAGTATGCGCCGCACGGATTCACCCCTCCACTTT	CASSMRRTDSPLHF
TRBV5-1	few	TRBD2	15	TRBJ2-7	TGCGCCAGCAGCTTGGTTTTAGCGGGAACCTACGAGCAGTACTTC	CASSLVLAGTYEQYF
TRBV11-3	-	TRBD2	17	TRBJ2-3	TGTGCCAGCAGCTTAGGCGTAGCGGGAGAGGGCACAGATACGCAGTATTTT	CASSLGVAGEGTDTQYF
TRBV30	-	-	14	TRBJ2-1	TGTGCCTGGAGGGGGGCCGTAGGCGGCAATGAGCAGTTCTTC	CAWRGAVGGNEQFF
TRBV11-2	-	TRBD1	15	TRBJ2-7	TGTGCCAGCAGCCAGAGCTCCGGGACAGACTACGAGCAGTACTTC	CASSQSSGTDYEQYF
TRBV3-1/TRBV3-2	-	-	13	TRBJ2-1	TGTGCCAGCAGCCAAGAGGGGGCATCCGGGCAGTTCTTC	CASSQEGASGQFF
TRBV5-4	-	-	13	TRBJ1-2	TGTGCCAGCAGCTTTGAAGGAGTCGGCGGCTACACCTTC	CASSFEGVGGYTF
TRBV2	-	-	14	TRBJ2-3	TGTGCCAGCAGCACCCGCGGGGCCACAGATACGCAGTATTTT	CASSTRGATDTQYF
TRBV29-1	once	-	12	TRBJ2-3	TGCAGCGTTGGCGGGAACACAGATACGCAGTATTTT	CSVGGNTDTQYF
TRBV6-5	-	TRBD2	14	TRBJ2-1	TGTGCCAGCAGCCGGGAGGCCACGTTCAATGAGCAGTTCTTC	CASSREATFNEQFF
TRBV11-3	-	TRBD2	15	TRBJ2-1	TGTGCCAGCAGCCTTAGCGGGGGCGGGGACAATGAGCAGTTCTTC	CASSLSGGGDNEQFF
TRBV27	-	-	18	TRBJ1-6	TGTGCCAGCAGTTTATACCCGCAGTTAAGCTCCTATAATTCACCCCTCCACTTT	CASSLYPQLSSYNSPLHF
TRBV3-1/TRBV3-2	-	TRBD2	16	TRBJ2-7	TGTGCCAGCAGCCGTCTGACTAGCGGGGGCTCCTACGAGCAGTACTTC	CASSRLTSGGSYEQYF
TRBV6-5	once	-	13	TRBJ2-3	TGTGCCAGCAGCCAGGGCCGCACAGATACGCAGTATTTT	CASSQGRTDTQYF
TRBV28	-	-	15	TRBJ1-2	TGTGCCAGCAGTTTGTGGCAGAACTATGGCTATGGCTACACCTTC	CASSLWQNYGYGYTF
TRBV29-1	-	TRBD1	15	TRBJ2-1	TGCAGCGTTGCGGCCGGGACAGGGGGCTACAATGAGCAGTTCTTC	CSVAAGTGGYNEQFF
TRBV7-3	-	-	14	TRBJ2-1	TGTGCCAGCAGCCCCAGGGCCAGTAATAGTGAGCAGTTCTTC	CASSPRASNSEQFF
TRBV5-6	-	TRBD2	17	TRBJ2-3	TGTGCCAGCAGCTTGGCTACTAGCGGGTTTAGCACAGATACGCAGTATTTT	CASSLATSGFSTDTQYF
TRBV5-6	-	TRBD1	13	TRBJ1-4	TGTGCCAGCAGCTCGGACAGGGGAGAAAAACTGTTTTTT	CASSSDRGEKLFF
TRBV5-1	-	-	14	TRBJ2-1	TGCGCCAGCAGCTTGGACACTGGGCCCGGTGAGCAGTTCTTC	CASSLDTGPGEQFF
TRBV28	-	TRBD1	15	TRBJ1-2	TGTGCCAGCAGTTTAATACCGGGACAGGGTTATGGCTACACCTTC	CASSLIPGQGYGYTF
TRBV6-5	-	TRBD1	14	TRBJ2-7	TGTGCCAGCAGTCAGGGGGCGTCGGCCTACGAGCAGTACTTC	CASSQGASAYEQYF